Listed below are T cell receptor beta chains from one sample, sequenced in a study of T cell responses to AZD1222 COVID-19 vaccine. This table comes from immunoSEQ multiplex PCR, and its TCRdb copy is limited to in-frame clones, with some not included. This sample carries under 200,000 clones, 75% to 95% of them seen once, and the ten largest clones take approximately 1.4%. Sequencing used peripheral blood, obtained on day 0 of AZD1222 vaccination. These TCRs come from an adult in good health. Each CDR3 is given with its conserved first and last residue. The D gene is left open where the match is weak. Clone size is given for some rows only: seen once, a few or many times, or a class if the clone is expanded.

abundance: .; d_gene: .; j_gene: TRBJ2-1; v_gene: TRBV2; CDR3nt: TGTGCCAGCAGTAGGGAGGGGGCCCCCGGTGAGAGCAAGTTCTTC; CDR3aa: CASSREGAPGESKFF
abundance: .; d_gene: .; j_gene: TRBJ2-7; v_gene: TRBV18; CDR3nt: TGTGCCAGCTCTCCAGAATTAACAGGGCTAAACTACGAGCAGTACTTC; CDR3aa: CASSPELTGLNYEQYF
abundance: .; d_gene: TRBD1; j_gene: TRBJ1-5; v_gene: TRBV28; CDR3nt: TGTGCCAGCAGTTCTAGGACAGGGTACAATCAGCCCCAGCATTTT; CDR3aa: CASSSRTGYNQPQHF
abundance: .; d_gene: TRBD1; j_gene: TRBJ1-3; v_gene: TRBV6-1; CDR3nt: TGTGCCAGCAGTGAACGGGACAGGGCTGGAAACACCATATATTTT; CDR3aa: CASSERDRAGNTIYF
abundance: .; d_gene: .; j_gene: TRBJ2-5; v_gene: TRBV4-3; CDR3nt: TGCGCCAGCAGCATAATGTGGCGAAGCGGAGAGACCCAGTACTTC; CDR3aa: CASSIMWRSGETQYF
abundance: .; d_gene: .; j_gene: TRBJ2-7; v_gene: TRBV9; CDR3nt: TGTGCCAGCAGCGTAGAGCCGATTCCCTACGAGCAGTACTTC; CDR3aa: CASSVEPIPYEQYF
abundance: .; d_gene: .; j_gene: TRBJ1-6; v_gene: TRBV5-1; CDR3nt: TGCGCCAGCAGCTTGGGGGATAATTCACCCCTCCACTTT; CDR3aa: CASSLGDNSPLHF
abundance: once; d_gene: .; j_gene: TRBJ1-5; v_gene: TRBV6-1; CDR3nt: TGTGCCAGCACCTTTGAAAGGGCCAATCAGCCCCAGCATTTT; CDR3aa: CASTFERANQPQHF
abundance: once; d_gene: .; j_gene: TRBJ1-5; v_gene: TRBV2; CDR3nt: TGTGCCAGCAGTGAATGGGGGCTTTGGAATCAGCCCCAGCATTTT; CDR3aa: CASSEWGLWNQPQHF
abundance: .; d_gene: TRBD1; j_gene: TRBJ2-1; v_gene: TRBV11-3; CDR3nt: TGTGCCAGCGACGGGACAGGGATGTTGGGCAGCAATGAGCAGTTCTTC; CDR3aa: CASDGTGMLGSNEQFF
abundance: once; d_gene: .; j_gene: TRBJ1-2; v_gene: TRBV12-3/TRBV12-4; CDR3nt: TGTGCCAGCAGTTTTGGCAGGGCCTATGGCTACACCTTC; CDR3aa: CASSFGRAYGYTF
abundance: .; d_gene: .; j_gene: TRBJ1-5; v_gene: TRBV21-1; CDR3nt: TGTGCCAGCAGCAGTCCGGGAAACTTCGCGCTTAATAGCAATCAGCCCCAGCATTTT; CDR3aa: CASSSPGNFALNSNQPQHF
abundance: .; d_gene: .; j_gene: TRBJ1-4; v_gene: TRBV5-8; CDR3nt: TGTGCCAGCAGCTTGTATCCCTATTCCGGAGGGACTAATGAAAAACTGTTTTTT; CDR3aa: CASSLYPYSGGTNEKLFF
abundance: .; d_gene: .; j_gene: TRBJ1-2; v_gene: TRBV7-3; CDR3nt: TGTGCCAGCAGCCTACAGGGTTGGGGCTACACCTTC; CDR3aa: CASSLQGWGYTF
abundance: .; d_gene: TRBD1; j_gene: TRBJ2-3; v_gene: TRBV18; CDR3nt: TGTGCCAGCTCGACAGGGGATGCAGATACGCAGTATTTT; CDR3aa: CASSTGDADTQYF
abundance: once; d_gene: .; j_gene: TRBJ2-3; v_gene: TRBV3-1/TRBV3-2; CDR3nt: TGTGCCAGCAGCCAAGGGTGGGGGGGCCAAGGCACAGATACGCAGTATTTT; CDR3aa: CASSQGWGGQGTDTQYF
abundance: .; d_gene: .; j_gene: TRBJ1-4; v_gene: TRBV10-3; CDR3nt: TGTGCCATCAGCCAGGCAACTAATGAAAAACTGTTTTTT; CDR3aa: CAISQATNEKLFF
abundance: .; d_gene: TRBD1; j_gene: TRBJ1-2; v_gene: TRBV12-3/TRBV12-4; CDR3nt: TGTGCCAGCAGGGAGACAGGGGGCGGTGGCTACACCTTC; CDR3aa: CASRETGGGGYTF
abundance: .; d_gene: TRBD2; j_gene: TRBJ2-5; v_gene: TRBV2; CDR3nt: TGTGCCAGCAGACTAGCGGGGGGGTTGCAAGAGACCCAGTACTTC; CDR3aa: CASRLAGGLQETQYF
abundance: .; d_gene: .; j_gene: TRBJ2-1; v_gene: TRBV7-9; CDR3nt: TGTGCCAGCAGCTTACGGGGGCGTGCGGAAAATGAGCAGTTCTTC; CDR3aa: CASSLRGRAENEQFF
abundance: .; d_gene: .; j_gene: TRBJ1-2; v_gene: TRBV24-1; CDR3nt: TGTGCCACCGCCGGGGGCGCTAACTATGGCTACACCTTC; CDR3aa: CATAGGANYGYTF
abundance: .; d_gene: .; j_gene: TRBJ2-1; v_gene: TRBV6-5; CDR3nt: TGTGCCAGCAGACATACAGGGTCGAGAGAGCAGTTCTTC; CDR3aa: CASRHTGSREQFF
abundance: .; d_gene: .; j_gene: TRBJ1-4; v_gene: TRBV6-1; CDR3nt: TGTGCCAGCAGTGAAGTGGGGGGGGATAATGAAAAACTGTTTTTT; CDR3aa: CASSEVGGDNEKLFF
abundance: .; d_gene: TRBD1; j_gene: TRBJ1-5; v_gene: TRBV28; CDR3nt: TGTGCCAGCAGAACAGGGGTTGGCAATCAGCCCCAGCATTTT; CDR3aa: CASRTGVGNQPQHF
abundance: .; d_gene: TRBD1; j_gene: TRBJ2-3; v_gene: TRBV5-1; CDR3nt: TGCGCCAGCACCGGGACAGGGGGGAGCACAGATACGCAGTATTTT; CDR3aa: CASTGTGGSTDTQYF
abundance: .; d_gene: .; j_gene: TRBJ2-6; v_gene: TRBV7-6; CDR3nt: TGTGCCAGCAGCTTCCACAGGGACAAAGGAGGGGCCAACGTCCTGACTTTC; CDR3aa: CASSFHRDKGGANVLTF
abundance: .; d_gene: .; j_gene: TRBJ2-6; v_gene: TRBV19; CDR3nt: TGTGCCAGTAGAACGCTAATCTGGGGCGCCAACGTCCTGACTTTC; CDR3aa: CASRTLIWGANVLTF
abundance: .; d_gene: TRBD1; j_gene: TRBJ1-2; v_gene: TRBV6-5; CDR3nt: TGTGCCAGCACACGGACAGGGGGCGACTATGGCTACACCTTC; CDR3aa: CASTRTGGDYGYTF
abundance: .; d_gene: TRBD1; j_gene: TRBJ2-7; v_gene: TRBV4-1; CDR3nt: TGCGCCAGCAGAACACACCCGGACAGGGTGGACTACGAGCAGTACTTC; CDR3aa: CASRTHPDRVDYEQYF
abundance: once; d_gene: .; j_gene: TRBJ2-3; v_gene: TRBV7-9; CDR3nt: TGTGCCAGCAGCTTAGTCGGGGAATTAAATACGCAGTATTTT; CDR3aa: CASSLVGELNTQYF
abundance: .; d_gene: .; j_gene: TRBJ2-2; v_gene: TRBV24-1; CDR3nt: TGTGCCACCAGTGATGGCAGGGGCACGATACGTTCGAACACCGGGGAGCTGTTTTTT; CDR3aa: CATSDGRGTIRSNTGELFF
abundance: few; d_gene: TRBD1; j_gene: TRBJ1-2; v_gene: TRBV7-2; CDR3nt: TGTGCCAGCAGCTTAGCTCTTCGACAGGGGAATGGCTACACCTTC; CDR3aa: CASSLALRQGNGYTF
abundance: .; d_gene: TRBD1; j_gene: TRBJ1-2; v_gene: TRBV6-1; CDR3nt: TGTGCCAGCAGTGAAGGGGACAGGGATGGTAACTATGGCTACACCTTC; CDR3aa: CASSEGDRDGNYGYTF
abundance: .; d_gene: TRBD1; j_gene: TRBJ1-2; v_gene: TRBV6-5; CDR3nt: TGTGCCAGCAGTATATCCTTTCGACAGGGCGATGGCTACACCTTC; CDR3aa: CASSISFRQGDGYTF
abundance: .; d_gene: .; j_gene: TRBJ2-5; v_gene: TRBV6-5; CDR3nt: TGTGCCAGCAGAGCGGGACAGTCCATGGAGACCCAGTACTTC; CDR3aa: CASRAGQSMETQYF
abundance: .; d_gene: TRBD1; j_gene: TRBJ1-3; v_gene: TRBV3-1/TRBV3-2; CDR3nt: TGTGCCAGCAGCCCTACACAGGGGCCCACTAATCCCTCTGGAAACACCATATATTTT; CDR3aa: CASSPTQGPTNPSGNTIYF
abundance: .; d_gene: .; j_gene: TRBJ2-1; v_gene: TRBV7-9; CDR3nt: TGTGCCAGCAGCTTAGCGTGGTCTGAGCAGTTCTTC; CDR3aa: CASSLAWSEQFF
abundance: .; d_gene: .; j_gene: TRBJ1-1; v_gene: TRBV27; CDR3nt: TGTGCCAGCAGTTTGAGTCGAAGGACTGAAGCTTTCTTT; CDR3aa: CASSLSRRTEAFF
abundance: once; d_gene: TRBD1; j_gene: TRBJ1-6; v_gene: TRBV2; CDR3nt: TGTGCCAGCAGCTCCCAGGGACAGAGAGCTTCACCCCTCCACTTT; CDR3aa: CASSSQGQRASPLHF
abundance: .; d_gene: TRBD1; j_gene: TRBJ2-7; v_gene: TRBV27; CDR3nt: TGTGCCAGCAGTCCGTCCCGGGACAGGGTAGGGGAGCAGTACTTC; CDR3aa: CASSPSRDRVGEQYF
abundance: once; d_gene: TRBD1; j_gene: TRBJ1-2; v_gene: TRBV28; CDR3nt: TGTGCCAGCAGTTCGTGGACAGGGACCAACTATGGCTACACCTTC; CDR3aa: CASSSWTGTNYGYTF
abundance: once; d_gene: .; j_gene: TRBJ2-7; v_gene: TRBV2; CDR3nt: TGTGCCAGCAGTGAAGGGGGGGCCCTCTACGAGCAGTACTTC; CDR3aa: CASSEGGALYEQYF
abundance: .; d_gene: .; j_gene: TRBJ2-5; v_gene: TRBV7-2; CDR3nt: TGTGCCAGCAGCTTCCGACTAGACCAAGAGACCCAGTACTTC; CDR3aa: CASSFRLDQETQYF
abundance: few; d_gene: .; j_gene: TRBJ1-2; v_gene: TRBV4-3; CDR3nt: TGCGCCAGCAGCCAAGGGGCAGGTGACCTCTATGGCTACACCTTC; CDR3aa: CASSQGAGDLYGYTF